Following are 14 T cell receptor beta chains from one sample sequenced in a study of OX40 agonist ivuxolimab in advanced cancers. The data were produced by immunoSEQ multiplex PCR, yet TCRdb's version contains in-frame clones alone and is incomplete. The sample consists of tens of thousands of clones, about 79% of them appearing once. The specimen was CD4+ or CD8+ T cells sorted from blood, collected in a trial of the OX40 agonist ivuxolimab. The receptor source for this set is an adult with an advanced solid tumor such as melanoma, head and neck, liver or kidney cancer.

In nucleotides, the CDR3 is TGTGCCAGCAGCTTAATACCAGGGGTTAATGAAAAACTGTTTTTT. Translation gives CASSLIPGVNEKLFF. The gene calls are TRBV7-8 and TRBJ1-4; a weak D match, TRBD1 (6 bases). Germline CDR1 reads SGHVS; CDR2 reads FQNEAQ. This CDR3 spans 15 amino acids. Trimming shortened V by 2 bases and J by 4 bases, and 11 bases separated the two germline ends.

The chain uses TRBV5-1 and TRBJ2-3; TRBD2 agrees at 8 bases. The CDR3 covers 15 residues. J gave up 3 bases and V 1 base, and 4 bases lay outside the gene matches. Germline CDR1 is SGHRS and CDR2 is YFSETQ. The DNA for the CDR3 is TGCGCCAGCAGCTTGACGGGGGGGCCGACAGATACGCAGTATTTT. Encoded protein: CASSLTGGPTDTQYF.

The chain joins TRBV27 to TRBJ1-6; D call uncertain. The CDR3 spans 13 residues. CDR1 and CDR2 from the germline V gene are MNHEY and SMNVEV (reference sequence). Trimming removed 5 bases at V and 7 bases at J, with 9 bases between. The CDR3: CASSPRPNSPLHF. For the CDR3, the DNA is TGTGCCAGCAGTCCACGGCCCAATTCACCCCTCCACTTT.

V and J are TRBV4-1 and TRBJ2-2; 8 bases align to TRBD2. CDR1 and CDR2 (germline): MGHRA, YSYEKL. CDR3 length: 21 residues. Trimming removed 3 bases from V and 3 bases from J; junction bases left unmatched: 21. In nucleotides, the CDR3 is TGCGCCAGCAGCCAGTTGGGAACGGGGGGGCCCCGAACCTATGACACCGGGGAGCTGTTTTTT. Translated, it gives CASSQLGTGGPRTYDTGELFF.

CDR3 DNA: TGTGCCATCAGTGACCCGGCGCTAGCCAAAAACATTCAGTACTTC. Translated, it gives CAISDPALAKNIQYF. J is TRBJ2-4 and V is TRBV10-3; no clear D gene. V was cut by 3 bases and J by 0 bases, with 9 bases left in between. The CDR3 has 15 amino acids. The germline CDR1 and CDR2 sequences are ENHRY and SYGVKD.

The chain uses TRBV5-5 and TRBJ1-2; 8 nucleotides match TRBD1. Per germline, CDR1 SGHKS and CDR2 YYEKEE (reference sequence). The CDR3 length is 16 residues. J was trimmed by 1 base and V by 0 bases; bases with no gene match: 5. The CDR3 DNA follows: TGTGCCAGCAGCTTGGAAGGGACAGGCTTTAACTATGGCTACACCTTC. Translated, it gives CASSLEGTGFNYGYTF.

The chain has TRBV7-6 and TRBJ2-7, with 10 positions matching TRBD1. J was trimmed by 6 bases and V by 4 bases; bases with no gene match: 15. Germline CDR1 SGHVS, CDR2 FNYEAQ. The CDR3 contains 17 residues. The CDR3 region is CASSSNGGDRGIGEQYF. The DNA of the CDR3 is TGTGCCAGCAGCTCCAACGGCGGGGACAGGGGAATAGGCGAGCAGTACTTC. The variable domain in full, completed from reference TRBV7-6 and TRBJ2-7, reads GAGVSQSPRYKVTKRGQDVALRCDPISGHVSLYWYRQALGQGPEFLTYFNYEAQQDKSGLPNDRFSAERPEGSISTLTIQRTEQRDSAMYRCASSSNGGDRGIGEQYFGPGTRLTVT.

This clone occurred once. V usage is TRBV6-1 and J usage is TRBJ1-1; D is perhaps TRBD1 (5 bases). This CDR3 has 15 residues. V shed 0 bases and J shed 4 bases, with 12 bases lying between them. The germline CDR1 and CDR2 sequences are MNHNS and SASEGT. CDR3 nucleotides: TGTGCCAGCAGTGAAGCCCCGTTTGGGGCCACTGAAGCTTTCTTT. It is translated as CASSEAPFGATEAFF.

This sequence joins TRBV12-5 and TRBJ2-5; TRBD1 matches at 9 bases. The germline V gene encodes CDR1 LGHNT and CDR2 FRNRAP. The CDR3 runs to 17 residues. The trim removed 1 base at V and 4 bases at J, leaving 10 bases unmatched. The CDR3 DNA reads as TGTGCTAGTGGTTTGGGATCCGGAGGGGGACAGGGAGAGACCCAGTACTTC. It codes for CASGLGSGGGQGETQYF.

This clone was seen only a few times. The rearrangement uses TRBV19 and TRBJ2-7; 9 nucleotides match TRBD1. Germline assignment: CDR1 LNHDA and CDR2 SQIVND (reference sequence). V was clipped by 5 bases and J by 2 bases; unmatched bases: 13. The CDR3 totals 17 residues. The CDR3 loop is CASSGGTGLPPPYEQYF. CDR3 nucleotide sequence: TGTGCCAGTAGTGGGGGGACAGGGCTACCTCCGCCCTACGAGCAGTACTTC.

The rearrangement uses TRBV6-4 and TRBJ2-2; a possible D gene is TRBD1 (6 bases). V gave up 3 bases and J gave up 7 bases, with 15 bases separating them. This CDR3 spans 15 amino acids. Germline values: CDR1 MRHNA, CDR2 SNTAGT. The CDR3 is CASSEGGTSGGELFF. CDR3 sequence (DNA): TGTGCCAGCAGTGAAGGGGGAACAAGTGGCGGGGAGCTGTTTTTT.

The gene calls are TRBV11-2 and TRBJ1-1, with unresolved D. Per the germline V gene, CDR1 is SGHAT and CDR2 is FQNNGV. This CDR3 is 14 amino acids long. The germline V and J ends were trimmed by 4 bases and 1 base, with 10 bases remaining between them. The CDR3 sequence is CASSSTRGNTEAFF. The CDR3 nucleotides are TGTGCCAGCAGCTCGACCAGAGGGAACACTGAAGCTTTCTTT.

The chain couples TRBV28 to TRBJ1-1, with D unresolved. Trimming stripped 4 bases from V and 3 bases from J, with 15 bases between. The CDR3 loop spans 15 amino acids. Per the germline V gene, CDR1 is MDHEN and CDR2 is SYDVKM. In DNA form, the CDR3 reads TGTGCCAGCAGTTCCTGGGGTAGTGAGGACACTGAAGCTTTCTTT. Its protein product is CASSSWGSEDTEAFF.

The rearrangement joins TRBV6-5 to TRBJ2-3; no firm D call. The V end was cut by 6 bases, the J end by 2 bases, with 9 bases between. CDR3 length equals 13 residues. Germline CDR1 and CDR2: MNHEY and SVGAGI. This CDR3 reads CASRNVVTDTQYF. The CDR3 DNA reads TGTGCCAGCAGAAATGTGGTCACAGATACGCAGTATTTT.